This entry lists 17 T cell receptor beta chains sequenced from one sample in a study of T-cell reconstitution after alpha-beta-depleted transplantation in children. Unique molecular identifiers were built into the TCRbeta library. TCRdb itself ran the PCR reads through MiXCR, one entry per CDR3 protein. In the table there are 300,000 or so distinct CDR3 sequences, around 20% of which are singletons. Sequences were derived from PBMCs, mostly from graft donor cells, sampled 180 days after TCRalphabeta/CD19-depleted stem cell transplant. The receptors derive from a male patient between 10 and 17 years old who had a stem cell transplant for acute lymphoblastic leukemia, so the T cells may come from the graft donor.

V gene TRBV27 combines with J gene TRBJ2-7, with D possibly being TRBD1 (5 bases). The germline gives CDR1 MNHEY, CDR2 SMNVEV (reference sequence). V lost 7 bases, J lost 7 bases, and 20 bases lay in between. The CDR3 spans 14 residues. CDR3: CASNPSGQVREQYF. CDR3 bases: TGTGCCAGCAATCCAAGTGGACAAGTACGAGAGCAGTACTTC.

The J gene is TRBJ1-2, the V gene TRBV5-1, with 12 nucleotides matching TRBD1. The trim removed 5 bases at V and 2 bases at J, leaving 7 bases unmatched. CDR3 length: 16 residues. Germline loops: CDR1 SGHRS, CDR2 YFSETQ. CDR3 DNA: TGCGCCAGCAGGCCCGGGACAGGGGGCGCGAACTATGGCTACACCTTC. Translation: CASRPGTGGANYGYTF. Based on the CDR3 plus reference TRBV5-1 and TRBJ1-2, the full variable domain is KAGVTQTPRYLIKTRGQQVTLSCSPISGHRSVSWYQQTPGQGLQFLFEYFSETQRNKGNFPGRFSGRQFSNSRSEMNVSTLELGDSALYLCASRPGTGGANYGYTFGSGTRLTVV.

Many counts were recorded for this clonotype. This sequence joins TRBV5-1 and TRBJ2-5; TRBD1 matches 9 bases. The V gene's germline CDR1 is SGHRS and CDR2 YFSETQ. The CDR3 spans 14 residues. V lost 3 bases to trimming and J lost 4 bases; unmatched junction nucleotides: 4. CDR3 DNA sequence: TGCGCCAGCAGCTATGACAGGGGGGGAGAGACCCAGTACTTC. Amino acid sequence: CASSYDRGGETQYF.

The chain recombines TRBV5-1 with TRBJ2-7; D is unresolved. The length of the CDR3 is 13 residues. Germline V gene data show CDR1 as SGHRS and CDR2 as YFSETQ. The V end was cut by 0 bases, the J end by 5 bases, with 9 bases between. The DNA for the CDR3 is TGCGCCAGCAGCTTGGCCGAGTTCCACGAGCAGTACTTC. It translates to CASSLAEFHEQYF.

The gene calls are TRBV20-1 and TRBJ2-1; TRBD2 matches 9 bases. With 3 bases clipped from V and 4 bases from J, the junction kept 10 bases outside the gene matches. Looked up from germline, CDR1 is DFQATT and CDR2 is SNEGSKA (reference sequence). This CDR3 has 16 residues. Here the CDR3 reads CSARATSGTLYNEQFF. CDR3 nucleotide sequence: TGCAGTGCTAGGGCGACTAGCGGTACCCTATACAATGAGCAGTTCTTC.

This clonotype has only a few counts. The rearrangement joins TRBV7-3 to TRBJ2-1, with D tentatively TRBD2 (6 bases). Germline V gene data show CDR1 as SGHTA and CDR2 as FQGTGA. V shed 5 bases and J shed 6 bases, with 23 bases lying between them. The CDR3 consists of 17 residues. The CDR3, as DNA: TGTGCCAGCAGCCCAGGGACTCCTCGCGTGGGGGGCAATGAGCAGTTCTTC. Translation: CASSPGTPRVGGNEQFF.

The gene calls are TRBV6-2 or TRBV6-3 and TRBJ2-1; D is unclear. CDR3 length: 14 amino acids. Looked up from germline, CDR1 is MNHEY and CDR2 is SVGEGT. With 2 bases removed from V and 7 bases from J, the gap between germline ends came to 12 bases. CDR3 bases: TGTGCCAGCAGTTACACCGGGCCCATGAATGAGCAGTTCTTC. Residues: CASSYTGPMNEQFF.

This clonotype was counted only a few times. V gene TRBV12-3 or TRBV12-4 combines with J gene TRBJ2-1, with 9 bases lining up with TRBD2. After removal of 7 bases from V and 5 bases from J, the junction contained 9 bases not matched to a gene. This CDR3 has 15 amino acids. This chain's CDR3 is CASKDGGRANNEQFF. DNA of the CDR3: TGTGCCAGCAAGGACGGCGGGAGGGCCAACAATGAGCAGTTCTTC.

This clonotype has just a few counts. The chain has TRBV2 and TRBJ2-3; TRBD2 aligns across 7 bases. The CDR3 sequence is 15 residues long. Germline V gene lookup returns CDR1 SNHLY and CDR2 FYNNEI. The J segment lost 5 bases and the V segment lost 3 bases, leaving 8 bases of the junction unmatched. The chain's CDR3 is CASSDGREFEDTQYF. CDR3 sequence (DNA): TGTGCCAGCAGTGATGGGCGGGAGTTCGAAGATACGCAGTATTTT.

This clonotype was seen a few times. The V gene is TRBV7-9, the J gene TRBJ2-5, with TRBD1 as a possible D gene (5 bases). Germline loops: CDR1 SEHNR, CDR2 FQNEAQ (reference sequence). Deletions cut 6 bases from V and 0 bases from J, with 17 bases between. CDR3 length equals 16 residues. The CDR3: CASSPISTGYQETQYF. CDR3 DNA: TGTGCCAGCAGTCCGATTTCCACAGGTTACCAAGAGACCCAGTACTTC.

The rearrangement uses TRBV5-6 and TRBJ1-3; no clear D gene. The CDR3 contains 14 residues. The V gene's germline CDR1 is SGHDT and CDR2 YYEEEE. The V end lost 3 bases, the J end lost 2 bases, and 9 bases lay between the germline ends. The CDR3 sequence is CASSWATAGNTIYF. The CDR3 DNA follows: TGTGCCAGCAGCTGGGCCACGGCTGGAAACACCATATATTTT.

This clonotype was counted only a few times. V and J are TRBV10-3 and TRBJ1-6; D is uncertain. The length of the CDR3 is 12 residues. The germline V gene encodes CDR1 ENHRY and CDR2 SYGVKD. Trimming took off 6 bases at V and 14 bases at J, with 14 bases between the two ends. The CDR3 region is CAIRDPGKALHF. CDR3 nucleotides: TGTGCCATCAGGGACCCGGGAAAGGCCCTCCACTTT.

This clonotype was seen more than once but under ten times. The V call is TRBV2, the J call TRBJ2-7, with 14 bases fitting TRBD2. The germline V gene encodes CDR1 SNHLY and CDR2 FYNNEI. The CDR3 runs to 14 residues. Losses at the gene ends were 8 bases for V and 7 bases for J; bases not matched to a gene: 7. CDR3 DNA: TGTGCCAGCGGGGGACTAGCGGGAGCGGTAGAGCAGTACTTC. Encoded protein: CASGGLAGAVEQYF.

This clonotype was detected only a few times. V and J are TRBV27 and TRBJ1-2; 7 bases match TRBD1. J gave up 2 bases and V 5 bases, and 8 bases lay outside the gene matches. The CDR3 length is 15 residues. Per the germline V gene, CDR1 is MNHEY and CDR2 is SMNVEV (reference sequence). CDR3 residues: CASSPSTGSNYGYTF. The CDR3 DNA is TGTGCCAGCAGTCCCTCGACAGGGAGCAACTATGGCTACACCTTC.

This clonotype was observed a handful of times. V gene TRBV5-1 combines with J gene TRBJ2-1, with 7 bases matching TRBD2. Germline CDR1 is SGHRS and CDR2 is YFSETQ. The CDR3 sequence is 15 residues long. V was clipped by 3 bases and J by 0 bases; unmatched bases: 3. The CDR3 reads CASSSTGGSYNEQFF. The CDR3 nucleotides are TGCGCCAGCAGCTCAACGGGGGGCTCCTACAATGAGCAGTTCTTC.

As concerns this clonotype: Sequence at one end of the junction differs from germline and may be a read error. The chain combines TRBV28 with TRBJ2-5; no reliable D call. The CDR3 runs 11 residues. Germline-derived CDR1 and CDR2 are MDHEN and SYDVKM. CDR3: CARSLRETQYF. The CDR3 DNA follows: TGTGCCCGCAGTTTGAGGGAGACCCAGTACTTC.

This clonotype was seen only a few times. The genes are TRBV20-1 and TRBJ2-5, with unresolved D. The CDR3 loop spans 12 amino acids. V shed 5 bases and J shed 1 base, with 8 bases lying between them. CDR1 and CDR2 from the germline V gene are DFQATT and SNEGSKA (reference sequence). The CDR3 loop is CSASRSQETQYF. In DNA, the CDR3 is TGCAGTGCTTCCCGGAGCCAAGAGACCCAGTACTTC.